This TCR beta chain was obtained from a study of T cell responses to AZD1222 COVID-19 vaccine. Sequencing used immunoSEQ multiplex PCR; TCRdb keeps in-frame clones, though not all of them. The data contain approximately 130,000 clones, about 88% of them singletons. Germline assignment: CDR1 MNHEY and CDR2 SVGAGI. After removal of 6 bases from V and 2 bases from J, the junction contained 4 bases not matched to a gene. The CDR3 contains 14 residues. Findings of the study overall: Donors, mostly white British, included more females; clonal diversity was possibly underestimated. Baseline seropositivity occurred in only a handful of AZD1222 recipients. Across spike, vaccine-associated CD4 TCRs were found, dominant at 160-218 and 743-854.

Notes on this clone: Its antigen is currently unknown.

The sequence was obtained from an adult who received the AZD1222 COVID-19 vaccine. V is TRBV6-5 and J is TRBJ2-7, with 10 bases aligning to TRBD1. Sequencing used peripheral blood, obtained 28 days after the second AZD1222 dose. The CDR3: CASSATGGPYEQYF. For the CDR3, the DNA is TGTGCCAGCAGCGCGACAGGGGGCCCCTACGAGCAGTACTTC.